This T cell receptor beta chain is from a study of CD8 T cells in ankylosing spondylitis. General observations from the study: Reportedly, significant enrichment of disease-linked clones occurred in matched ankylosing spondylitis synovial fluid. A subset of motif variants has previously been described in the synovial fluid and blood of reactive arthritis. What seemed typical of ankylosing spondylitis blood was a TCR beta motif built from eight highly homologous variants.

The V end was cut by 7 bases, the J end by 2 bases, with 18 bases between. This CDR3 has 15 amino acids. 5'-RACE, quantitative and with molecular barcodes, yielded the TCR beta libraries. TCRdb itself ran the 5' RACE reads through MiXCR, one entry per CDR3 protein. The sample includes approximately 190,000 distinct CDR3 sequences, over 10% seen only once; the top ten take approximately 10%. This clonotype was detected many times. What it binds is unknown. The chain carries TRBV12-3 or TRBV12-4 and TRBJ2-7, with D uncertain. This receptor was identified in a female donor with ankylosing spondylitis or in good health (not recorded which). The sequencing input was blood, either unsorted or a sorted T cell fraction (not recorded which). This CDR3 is CASMGYETTTYEQYF. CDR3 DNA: TGTGCCAGCATGGGTTACGAAACTACCACCTACGAGCAGTACTTC.